Here is one T cell receptor beta chain with its context. As yet, its antigen is unknown. The data stem from a study of T cells in Graves' hyperthyroidism and ophthalmopathy. Study results and caveats: Ophthalmopathy and stable hyperthyroidism were separated by a 13 V-J model. Most thyroid clonotypes expanded above 0.001 appeared in blood too.

CDR1 and CDR2 (germline): SGHRS, YFSETQ. The CDR3 consists of 14 residues. V shed 7 bases and J 7 bases; nucleotides not matched to a gene: 8. It was uncontrolled infection, other autoimmune disease, pregnancy or lactation that excluded patients. Thyroid ultrasound and orbital computed tomography, with clinical symptoms and serum thyroxine and TRAb, informed diagnoses. Amplified TCR beta CDR3 regions derived from RNA transcripts. During a first-round RT-PCR of the TCR CDR3, the HTBI primer set was used. One entry per CDR3 protein results from TCRdb running MiXCR on the multiplex PCR reads. The sample has about 510,000 distinct CDR3 sequences, 40% to 55% seen once.

This clonotype was sampled from an adult woman with Graves' disease, either hyperthyroidism or ophthalmopathy (not recorded which). The sample comprised peripheral blood or thyroid tissue (not recorded which). The chain employs TRBV5-1 and TRBJ2-1; 10 nucleotides match TRBD2. CDR3: CASSQREGMNEQFF. CDR3 in DNA: TGCGCCAGCTCCCAGCGGGAGGGCATGAATGAGCAGTTCTTC.